These T cell receptor beta chains were read from a single sample in a study of OX40 agonist ivuxolimab in advanced cancers. The assay was immunoSEQ multiplex PCR, and TCRdb's table has in-frame clones only and misses some. Among 70,000 to 75,000 clones listed, roughly four fifths were seen once. This specimen was CD4+ or CD8+ T cells sorted from blood, taken in a trial of the OX40 agonist ivuxolimab. The receptors were gathered from an adult with an advanced solid tumor such as melanoma, head and neck, liver or kidney cancer. Each CDR3 is given with its conserved first and last residue. Each record gives: D gene, V gene, clone size, J gene, CDR3 DNA, CDR3 protein. D genes are given only for firm matches. Size tells how often a clone was seen (once, few, many) or the class of an expanded clone, and some rows leave it out.

D: NA; V: TRBV7-2; size: few; J: TRBJ2-1; DNA: TGTGCCAGCAGCTTAGGGTCGATGGCGGAGTCGAATGAGCAGTTCTTC; CDR3: CASSLGSMAESNEQFF
D: TRBD2; V: TRBV9; size: once; J: TRBJ2-1; DNA: TGTGCCAGCAGCGTAGCCGCTAGCGGGGTTTTGAATGAGCAGTTCTTC; CDR3: CASSVAASGVLNEQFF
D: NA; V: TRBV11-2; size: NA; J: TRBJ1-2; DNA: TGTGCCAGCAGCTTAGACAGGTCTTATCGCTACACCTTC; CDR3: CASSLDRSYRYTF
D: TRBD1; V: TRBV18; size: NA; J: TRBJ1-5; DNA: TGTGCCAGCTCACCGACAGGGGGGGGGAATCAGCCCCAGCATTTT; CDR3: CASSPTGGGNQPQHF
D: TRBD2; V: TRBV28; size: NA; J: TRBJ2-4; DNA: TGTGCCAGCAGTTTTGGTGCAGGACTAGCGGTGCCAGGGAAAAACATTCAGTACTTC; CDR3: CASSFGAGLAVPGKNIQYF
D: TRBD1; V: TRBV4-1; size: NA; J: TRBJ2-3; DNA: TGCGCCAGCAGCCAAGGGGACAGGCCGACGGGAGATACGCAGTATTTT; CDR3: CASSQGDRPTGDTQYF
D: NA; V: TRBV6-1; size: once; J: TRBJ1-1; DNA: TGTGCCAGCACTAGGTTGGGGGAACAAGCTTTCTTT; CDR3: CASTRLGEQAFF
D: TRBD2; V: TRBV4-1; size: few; J: TRBJ2-7; DNA: TGCGCCAGCAGCCCAATGGGGACTAGCGGACTGGGGGAGCAGTACTTC; CDR3: CASSPMGTSGLGEQYF
D: TRBD1; V: TRBV4-2; size: NA; J: TRBJ2-1; DNA: TGTGCCAGCAGCCGAGGACAGGGTAAGAATGAGCAGTTCTTC; CDR3: CASSRGQGKNEQFF
D: NA; V: TRBV5-1; size: NA; J: TRBJ2-1; DNA: TGCGCCAGCAGCTTTCCACCTGCGGGCCGTGGGAATGAGCAGTTCTTC; CDR3: CASSFPPAGRGNEQFF
D: NA; V: TRBV21-1; size: NA; J: TRBJ2-7; DNA: TGTGCCAGCAGCAAAGCGCTAGAGTGGCAGTACTTC; CDR3: CASSKALEWQYF
D: TRBD1; V: TRBV7-9; size: NA; J: TRBJ1-5; DNA: TGTGCCAGCAGCGGACAGGGGGGGCAGCCCCAGCATTTT; CDR3: CASSGQGGQPQHF
D: TRBD1; V: TRBV18; size: NA; J: TRBJ2-7; DNA: TGTGCCAGCTCACCACTTGAGGGGGCCTTCTACGAGCAGTACTTC; CDR3: CASSPLEGAFYEQYF
D: NA; V: TRBV4-1; size: NA; J: TRBJ2-7; DNA: TGCGCCAGCAGCCGCTCGGGGGACTGGGACTACGAGCAGTACTTC; CDR3: CASSRSGDWDYEQYF
D: TRBD1; V: TRBV5-1; size: once; J: TRBJ1-1; DNA: TGCGCCAGCAGCTTGAGCGGGACAGAGGGGACTGAAGCTTTCTTT; CDR3: CASSLSGTEGTEAFF
D: NA; V: TRBV2; size: NA; J: TRBJ1-1; DNA: TGTGCCAGCAGGGGGGTCGCTTACACTGAAGCTTTCTTT; CDR3: CASRGVAYTEAFF
D: NA; V: TRBV18; size: once; J: TRBJ2-7; DNA: TGTGCCAGCTCACCAAGTCTGAACGTGGAGCAGTACTTC; CDR3: CASSPSLNVEQYF
D: NA; V: TRBV5-4; size: NA; J: TRBJ2-2; DNA: TGTGCCAGCAGCTTGAGGGCGGTGGCGAACACCGGGGAGCTGTTTTTT; CDR3: CASSLRAVANTGELFF
D: TRBD2; V: TRBV19; size: once; J: TRBJ2-1; DNA: TGTGCCAGTGAGGGAGGGACCTACAATGAGCAGTTCTTC; CDR3: CASEGGTYNEQFF
D: NA; V: TRBV7-9; size: NA; J: TRBJ1-6; DNA: TGTGCCAGCAGCTTAGAGTTGAGTTCACCCCTCCACTTT; CDR3: CASSLELSSPLHF
D: NA; V: TRBV4-1; size: NA; J: TRBJ2-4; DNA: TGCGCCAGCAGCCCGGCTGGGTTAGTCTTAGCCAAAAACATTCAGTACTTC; CDR3: CASSPAGLVLAKNIQYF
D: NA; V: TRBV7-8; size: NA; J: TRBJ1-4; DNA: TGTGCCAGCAGTAGAAACGCGGACGCAACTAATGAAAAACTGTTTTTT; CDR3: CASSRNADATNEKLFF
D: NA; V: TRBV18; size: NA; J: TRBJ1-1; DNA: TGTGCCAGCTCACCAATAGGTAGCTACACTGAAGCTTTCTTT; CDR3: CASSPIGSYTEAFF
D: TRBD1; V: TRBV18; size: NA; J: TRBJ1-2; DNA: TGTGCCAGCTCACGACCGGGACAGGGCTCCAACTATGGCTACACCTTC; CDR3: CASSRPGQGSNYGYTF